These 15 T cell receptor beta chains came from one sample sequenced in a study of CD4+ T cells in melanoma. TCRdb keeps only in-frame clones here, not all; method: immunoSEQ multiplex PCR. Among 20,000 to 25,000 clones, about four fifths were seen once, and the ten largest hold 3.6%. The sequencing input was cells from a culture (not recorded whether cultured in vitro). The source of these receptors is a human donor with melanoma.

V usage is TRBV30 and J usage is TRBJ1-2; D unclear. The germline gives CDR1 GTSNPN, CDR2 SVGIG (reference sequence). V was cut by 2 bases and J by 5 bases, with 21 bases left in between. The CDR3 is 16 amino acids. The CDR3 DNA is TGTGCCTGGAGTCGGCCCCAGGCCGAGGCGACGTATGGCTACACCTTC. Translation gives CAWSRPQAEATYGYTF.

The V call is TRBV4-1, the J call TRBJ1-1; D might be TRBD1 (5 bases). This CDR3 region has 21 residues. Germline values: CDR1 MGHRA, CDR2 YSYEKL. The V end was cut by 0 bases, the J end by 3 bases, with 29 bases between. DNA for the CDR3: TGCGCCAGCAGCCAAGATCCGCTTAGGGGTCTTCGGGTCAGAGTTCACACTGAAGCTTTCTTT. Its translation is CASSQDPLRGLRVRVHTEAFF.

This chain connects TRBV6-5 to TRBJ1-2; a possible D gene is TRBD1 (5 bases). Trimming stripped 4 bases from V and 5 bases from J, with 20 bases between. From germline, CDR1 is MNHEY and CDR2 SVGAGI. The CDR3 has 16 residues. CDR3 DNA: TGTGCCAGCAGTTTTCGGGACTCCTCGTCGACTTATGGCTACACCTTC. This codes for CASSFRDSSSTYGYTF.

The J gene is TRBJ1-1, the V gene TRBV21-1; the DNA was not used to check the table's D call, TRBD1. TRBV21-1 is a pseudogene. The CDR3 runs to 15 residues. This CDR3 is CASSKAGHLNTEAFF. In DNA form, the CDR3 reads TGTGCCAGCAGCAAAGCCGGACATTTGAACACTGAAGCTTTCTTT.

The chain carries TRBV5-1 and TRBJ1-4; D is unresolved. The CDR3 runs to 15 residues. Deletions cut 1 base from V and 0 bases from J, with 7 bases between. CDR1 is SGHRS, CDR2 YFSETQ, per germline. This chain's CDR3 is CASSLWGATNEKLFF. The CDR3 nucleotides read TGCGCCAGCAGCTTGTGGGGTGCAACTAATGAAAAACTGTTTTTT.

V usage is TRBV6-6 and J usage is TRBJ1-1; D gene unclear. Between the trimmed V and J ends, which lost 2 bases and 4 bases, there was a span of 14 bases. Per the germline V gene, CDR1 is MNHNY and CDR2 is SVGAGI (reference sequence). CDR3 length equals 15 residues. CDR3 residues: CASSYTHTAGTEAFF. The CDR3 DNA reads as TGTGCCAGCAGTTACACGCATACGGCGGGCACTGAAGCTTTCTTT.

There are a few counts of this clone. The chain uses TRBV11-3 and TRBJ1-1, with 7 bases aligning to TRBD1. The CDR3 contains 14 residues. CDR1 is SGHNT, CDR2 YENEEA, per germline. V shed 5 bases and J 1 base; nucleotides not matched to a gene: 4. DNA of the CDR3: TGTGCCAGCAGCCTCCAGGGGGGGAACACTGAAGCTTTCTTT. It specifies CASSLQGGNTEAFF.

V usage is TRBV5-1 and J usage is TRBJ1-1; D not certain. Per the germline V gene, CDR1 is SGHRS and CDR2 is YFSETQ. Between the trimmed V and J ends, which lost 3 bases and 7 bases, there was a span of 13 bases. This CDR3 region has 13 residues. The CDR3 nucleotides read TGCGCCAGCAGCTCGACCGGGCGTGATGAAGCTTTCTTT. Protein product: CASSSTGRDEAFF.

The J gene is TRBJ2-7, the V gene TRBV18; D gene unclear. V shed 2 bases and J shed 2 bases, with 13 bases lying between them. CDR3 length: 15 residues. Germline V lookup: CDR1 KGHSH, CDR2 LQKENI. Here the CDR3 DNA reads TGTGCCAGCTCACCAGCCACAGTCCAGGCCTACGAGCAGTACTTC. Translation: CASSPATVQAYEQYF.

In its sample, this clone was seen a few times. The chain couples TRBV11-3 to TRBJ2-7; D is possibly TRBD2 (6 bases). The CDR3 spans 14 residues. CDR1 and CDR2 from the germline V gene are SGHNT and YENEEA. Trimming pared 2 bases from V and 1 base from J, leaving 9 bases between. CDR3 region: CASSLSGVSYEQYF. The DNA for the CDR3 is TGTGCCAGCAGCTTATCGGGGGTTTCCTACGAGCAGTACTTC. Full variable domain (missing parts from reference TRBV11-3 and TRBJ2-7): EAGVVQSPRYKIIEKKQPVAFWCNPISGHNTLYWYLQNLGQGPELLIRYENEEAVDDSQLPKDRFSAERLKGVDSTLKIQPAELGDSAVYLCASSLSGVSYEQYFGPGTRLTVT.

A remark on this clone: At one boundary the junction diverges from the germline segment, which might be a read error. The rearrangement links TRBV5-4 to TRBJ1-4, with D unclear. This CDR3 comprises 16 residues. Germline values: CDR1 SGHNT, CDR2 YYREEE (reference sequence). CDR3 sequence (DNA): TGTGCCAGCACCTTGTCGGGAGGAGGTATTAATGAAAAACTGTTTTTT. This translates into CASTLSGGGINEKLFF.

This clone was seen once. The CDR3 region has the DNA TGTGCCAGCAGTAGCCCCGTTGACAGGGCGGGTGAAAAACTGTTTTTT. Translating it yields CASSSPVDRAGEKLFF. The chain recombines TRBV6-6 with TRBJ1-4; 7 positions agree with TRBD1. Per germline, CDR1 MNHNY and CDR2 SVGAGI (reference sequence). The J segment lost 7 bases and the V segment lost 5 bases, leaving 13 bases of the junction unmatched. The CDR3 length is 16 residues.

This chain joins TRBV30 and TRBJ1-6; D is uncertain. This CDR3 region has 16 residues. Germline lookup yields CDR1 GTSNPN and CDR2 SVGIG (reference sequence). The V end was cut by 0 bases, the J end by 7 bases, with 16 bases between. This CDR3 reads CAWSVRQVMTNSPLHF. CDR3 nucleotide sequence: TGTGCCTGGAGTGTACGGCAAGTTATGACGAATTCACCCCTCCACTTT.

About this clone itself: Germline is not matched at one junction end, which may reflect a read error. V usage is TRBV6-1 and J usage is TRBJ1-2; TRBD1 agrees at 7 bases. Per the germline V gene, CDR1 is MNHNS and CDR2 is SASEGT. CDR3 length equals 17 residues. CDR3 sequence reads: CASSEARSLTGNSGYTF. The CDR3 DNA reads TGTGCCAGCAGTGAAGCGCGGTCTTTGACAGGGAACTCTGGCTACACCTTC.

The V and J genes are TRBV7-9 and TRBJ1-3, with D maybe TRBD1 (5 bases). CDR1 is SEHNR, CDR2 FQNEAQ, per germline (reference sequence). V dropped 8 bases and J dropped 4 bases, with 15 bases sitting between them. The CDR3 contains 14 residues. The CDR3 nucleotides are TGTGCCAGCCGCGACCGGGGACGAGGAAACACCATATATTTT. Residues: CASRDRGRGNTIYF.